These T cell receptor beta chains were read from a single sample in a study of T cell responses to AZD1222 COVID-19 vaccine. Using immunoSEQ multiplex PCR, the repertoire was profiled, and TCRdb retains in-frame clones only, with some absent. The sample includes some 95,000 clones, about 89% of them seen just once. Sequencing was performed on peripheral blood, taken on day 0 of AZD1222 vaccination. The source is an adult in good health. The CDR3 runs from the conserved cysteine through the conserved F or W. A D gene is named only where the DNA matches it firmly. Not all rows give a size; the values are once, few, many and, for expanded clones, a class.

size	V	D	J	CDR3	DNA
once	TRBV28	.	TRBJ1-2	CASSSPPASDYGYTF	TGTGCCAGCAGTTCTCCTCCGGCGAGCGACTATGGCTACACCTTC
.	TRBV6-5	TRBD2	TRBJ2-1	CASRDSGGRGNEQFF	TGTGCCAGCAGGGACAGCGGGGGCCGAGGCAATGAGCAGTTCTTC
.	TRBV5-1	TRBD2	TRBJ2-5	CASSQGLAGPQETQYF	TGCGCCAGCAGCCAGGGGCTAGCGGGGCCTCAAGAGACCCAGTACTTC
.	TRBV12-3/TRBV12-4	.	TRBJ1-1	CASSLEGPTEAFF	TGTGCCAGCAGTTTGGAGGGACCCACTGAAGCTTTCTTT
.	TRBV19	.	TRBJ1-6	CASSMRTANSPLHF	TGTGCCAGTAGTATGAGGACAGCGAATTCACCCCTCCACTTT
.	TRBV7-9	TRBD2	TRBJ2-5	CASSPPPGLSIETQYF	TGTGCCAGCAGCCCCCCCCCGGGACTATCAATCGAGACCCAGTACTTC
.	TRBV3-1/TRBV3-2	.	TRBJ1-1	CASSQGLQRQTNTEAFF	TGTGCCAGCAGCCAAGGCTTGCAGAGACAAACCAACACTGAAGCTTTCTTT
.	TRBV7-2	.	TRBJ2-3	CASSSNRDLADTQYF	TGTGCCAGCAGCTCCAACCGGGACTTAGCAGATACGCAGTATTTT
.	TRBV24-1	.	TRBJ1-6	CATRGRLNSPLHF	TGTGCCACCAGGGGACGGTTAAATTCACCCCTCCACTTT
.	TRBV5-5	TRBD1	TRBJ2-2	CASSLGSVRDRPPNTGELFF	TGTGCCAGCAGCTTGGGTAGTGTTAGGGACAGGCCACCCAACACCGGGGAGCTGTTTTTT
.	TRBV6-2/TRBV6-3	.	TRBJ1-3	CASSWSQRGNTIYF	TGTGCCAGCAGTTGGAGTCAGCGCGGAAACACCATATATTTT
.	TRBV28	TRBD1	TRBJ2-7	CASSRPGQGSHEQYF	TGTGCCAGCAGCCGCCCCGGACAGGGTAGCCACGAGCAGTACTTC
.	TRBV19	.	TRBJ1-2	CASASSLSSYYGYTF	TGTGCCAGCGCTAGCTCACTCTCCAGTTACTATGGCTACACCTTC
once	TRBV11-2	TRBD1	TRBJ1-2	CASSDLKGDRLSNYGYTF	TGTGCCAGCAGCGACCTCAAGGGGGACAGGCTATCTAACTATGGCTACACCTTC
many	TRBV7-9	TRBD2	TRBJ2-3	CASSRTGTSGGPQGYF	TGTGCCAGCAGCCGAACGGGGACTAGCGGGGGACCTCAGGGGTATTTT
.	TRBV6-2/TRBV6-3	.	TRBJ2-1	CASSSPGVPRQFF	TGTGCCAGCAGTTCTCCCGGGGTCCCTAGGCAGTTCTTC
.	TRBV12-3/TRBV12-4	.	TRBJ2-2	CASSFYFPGELFF	TGTGCCAGCAGTTTTTACTTCCCCGGGGAGCTGTTTTTT
.	TRBV7-9	TRBD2	TRBJ2-7	CASSWGGKVYEQYF	TGTGCCAGCAGCTGGGGGGGAAAGGTCTACGAGCAGTACTTC
.	TRBV28	TRBD1	TRBJ1-2	CASSQGAILYGYTF	TGTGCCAGCAGTCAGGGGGCAATCCTCTATGGCTACACCTTC
.	TRBV2	.	TRBJ1-5	CASNRFNQPQHF	TGTGCCAGCAACAGATTCAATCAGCCCCAGCATTTT
.	TRBV28	.	TRBJ2-7	CASSLFRGQGNYEQYF	TGTGCCAGCAGTTTATTCCGGGGTCAGGGTAACTACGAGCAGTACTTC
.	TRBV19	TRBD1	TRBJ1-6	CASRTGVISYNSPLHF	TGTGCCAGCCGGACAGGGGTGATATCCTATAATTCACCCCTCCACTTT
.	TRBV7-3	TRBD2	TRBJ2-1	CASSLESGLAYEQFF	TGTGCCAGCAGCTTGGAATCAGGACTAGCATATGAGCAGTTCTTC
.	TRBV4-1	.	TRBJ2-2	CASSQGQWTGELFF	TGCGCCAGCAGCCAAGGCCAGTGGACCGGGGAGCTGTTTTTT